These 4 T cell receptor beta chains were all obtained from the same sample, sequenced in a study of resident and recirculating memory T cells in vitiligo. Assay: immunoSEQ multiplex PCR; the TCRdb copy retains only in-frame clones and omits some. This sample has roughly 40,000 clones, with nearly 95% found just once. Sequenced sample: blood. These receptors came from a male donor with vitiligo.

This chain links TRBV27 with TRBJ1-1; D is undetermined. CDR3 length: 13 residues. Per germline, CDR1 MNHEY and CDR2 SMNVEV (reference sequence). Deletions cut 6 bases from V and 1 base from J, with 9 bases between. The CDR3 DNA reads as TGTGCCAGCAGCCTACAGAGGAACACTGAAGCTTTCTTT. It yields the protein CASSLQRNTEAFF.

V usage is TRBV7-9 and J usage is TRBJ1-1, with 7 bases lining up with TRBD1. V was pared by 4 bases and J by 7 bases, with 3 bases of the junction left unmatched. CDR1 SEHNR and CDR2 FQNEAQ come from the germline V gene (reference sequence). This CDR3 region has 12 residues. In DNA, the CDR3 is TGTGCCAGCAGCTACGGACAGGATGAAGCTTTCTTT. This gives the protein CASSYGQDEAFF.

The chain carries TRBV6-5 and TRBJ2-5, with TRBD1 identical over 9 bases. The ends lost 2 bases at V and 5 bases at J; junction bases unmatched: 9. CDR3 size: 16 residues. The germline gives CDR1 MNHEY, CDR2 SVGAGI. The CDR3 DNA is TGTGCCAGCAGTTACCAGGGGACAGGGTCGGGGGAGACCCAGTACTTC. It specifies CASSYQGTGSGETQYF.

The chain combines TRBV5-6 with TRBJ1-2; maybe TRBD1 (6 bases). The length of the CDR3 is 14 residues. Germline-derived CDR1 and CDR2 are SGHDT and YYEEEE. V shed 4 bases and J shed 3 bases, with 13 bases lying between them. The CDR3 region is CASSGDRRDYGYTF. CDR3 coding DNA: TGTGCCAGCAGCGGCGACAGGCGGGACTATGGCTACACCTTC.